This record looks at one TCR beta chain sequence and its context. Its antigen remains unidentified. Mismatch with germline at one junction end may stem from a read error. The data stem from a study of CD8+CD57+ T cells in acquired aplastic anemia. Study overall: Sorted CD4+ plus CD8+ cells gave DNA averaging about 3.2 ug.

Flow cytometry had shown expanded CD8+CD57+ cells in the patients chosen for sequencing. Blood came from patients not yet given any therapy. CDR3 and TCR beta VDJ profiling relied on a genomic DNA template. TCRdb recomputed calls from the reads with MiXCR, one row per CDR3 protein. The sample shows under 200,000 distinct CDR3 sequences, less than 60% of them seen only once. The CDR3 spans 17 residues. Germline V gene data show CDR1 as KGHDR and CDR2 as SFDVKD. Study results and caveats: Overlap between patients and controls comprised about 28 CD8+ CDR3 sequences.

V is TRBV24-1 and J is TRBJ2-3, with TRBD2 as a possible D gene (6 bases). The sample comprised sorted CD4+, CD8+, or CD8+CD57+ T cells (not recorded which) from PBMCs. The receptor's source is a human donor with aplastic anemia. The CDR3 coding sequence is TGTGCCACCAGGGCGGGACCGTCGGCGACCAGCACAGATACGCAGTGTTTT. Residues: CATRAGPSATSTDTQCF.